Listed here are 9 T cell receptor beta chains from one sample, sequenced in a study of early T cells in non-severe SARS-CoV-2 infection. Each CDR3 protein gets one entry after TCRdb re-called the 5' RACE reads with MiXCR. The sample includes about 84,000 distinct CDR3 sequences, 12% of them seen just once. Source material: whole blood. The receptors originated from an adult who was a healthcare worker with PCR-confirmed SARS-CoV-2 infection or an uninfected control (not recorded which).

This chain joins TRBV10-3 and TRBJ2-7; D not certain. Germline V gives CDR1 ENHRY, CDR2 SYGVKD. CDR3 length equals 13 residues. With 7 bases removed from V and 0 bases from J, the gap between germline ends came to 10 bases. CDR3 in DNA: TGTGCCATCAAGGCGGTACTCTCCTACGAGCAGTACTTC. Its translation is CAIKAVLSYEQYF.

Here the CDR3 DNA reads TGCAGCGTTGCAGAGAACACTGAAGCTTTCTTT. Translation gives CSVAENTEAFF. The rearrangement uses TRBV29-1 and TRBJ1-1; no definite D call. This CDR3 region has 11 residues. Germline assignment: CDR1 SQVTM and CDR2 ANQGSEA. Trimming pared 4 bases from V and 1 base from J, leaving 4 bases between.

The chain is built from TRBV6-6 and TRBJ1-6; D gene unclear. Per the germline V gene, CDR1 is MNHNY and CDR2 is SVGAGI (reference sequence). Trimming removed 3 bases at V and 4 bases at J, with 16 bases between. There are 17 residues in the CDR3. The CDR3 is CASSYLRTEDYNSPLHF. Written as DNA, the CDR3 is TGTGCCAGCAGTTATTTGCGGACTGAAGATTATAATTCACCCCTCCACTTT.

This clonotype was counted between two and nine times. This sequence joins TRBV5-1 and TRBJ2-7; possible D gene TRBD1, 6 bases. The germline V gene encodes CDR1 SGHRS and CDR2 YFSETQ. V was cut by 4 bases and J by 3 bases, with 17 bases left in between. CDR3 length: 15 amino acids. CDR3 coding DNA: TGCGCCAGCAGCCGACCGAGTGGGGACAACTACGAGCAGTACTTC. This translates into CASSRPSGDNYEQYF.

This chain links TRBV9 with TRBJ2-7, with a weak D call TRBD2 (5 bases). With 4 bases removed from V and 0 bases from J, the gap between germline ends came to 11 bases. The CDR3 runs to 14 residues. CDR1 is SGDLS, CDR2 YYNGEE, per germline. The CDR3 DNA is TGTGCCAGCAGCATGGACTCGAGCTCCTACGAGCAGTACTTC. It encodes CASSMDSSSYEQYF.

This clonotype was observed a few times. V usage is TRBV7-6 and J usage is TRBJ1-1, with D tentatively TRBD1 (6 bases). Germline CDR1 reads SGHVS; CDR2 reads FNYEAQ. The V end lost 5 bases, the J end lost 1 base, and 23 bases lay between the germline ends. The CDR3 covers 18 residues. CDR3 DNA: TGTGCCAGCAGCCAACCGGGCTACAGGGATCAGGCGAACACTGAAGCTTTCTTT. It translates to CASSQPGYRDQANTEAFF.

This clonotype appeared many times. J is TRBJ2-1 and V is TRBV24-1, with 11 bases matching TRBD2. The CDR3 loop spans 19 amino acids. J lost 1 base, V lost 4 bases, and 11 bases had no gene match. The germline CDR1 and CDR2 sequences are KGHDR and SFDVKD. The CDR3 DNA reads as TGTGCCACCAGTGACCCGACTAGCGGGATAGATAAATCCTACAATGAGCAGTTCTTC. It is translated as CATSDPTSGIDKSYNEQFF.

The V gene is TRBV20-1, the J gene TRBJ1-3; D is undetermined. V was pared by 2 bases and J by 3 bases, with 8 bases between. In germline, CDR1 is DFQATT, CDR2 SNEGSKA (reference sequence). The CDR3 is 13 residues long. The CDR3 DNA is TGCAGTGCTAGACTACGAGGTGGAAACACCATATATTTT. Its translation: CSARLRGGNTIYF.

This clonotype was seen repeatedly, ten times or more. This sequence joins TRBV29-1 and TRBJ2-7, with 8 bases that match TRBD1. CDR3 length equals 13 residues. Germline V CDR1 and CDR2: SQVTM, ANQGSEA. J lost 5 bases, V lost 7 bases, and 10 bases had no gene match. In DNA form, the CDR3 reads TGCAGCGCTGAGAAGGACAGGGATGACGAGCAGTACTTC. It yields the protein CSAEKDRDDEQYF.